The 24 T cell receptor beta chains below all came from one sample that was sequenced in a study of blood T cell repertoires in COVID-19. The assay was immunoSEQ multiplex PCR, and TCRdb's table has in-frame clones only and misses some. The sample shows roughly 180,000 clones, around 85% of them seen only once. Input material: peripheral blood. All receptors come from a man at least 80 years old with COVID-19, enrolled during active disease.

V is TRBV12-3 or TRBV12-4 and J is TRBJ2-3, with D possibly being TRBD2 (7 bases). There are 13 residues in the CDR3. V dropped 3 bases and J dropped 7 bases, with 11 bases sitting between them. The CDR3 here is CASSLGGRNTQYF. Here the CDR3 DNA reads TGTGCCAGCAGTTTGGGGGGGCGGAATACGCAGTATTTT.

This clone has just one count. This sequence joins TRBV27 and TRBJ2-2; the D gene is possibly TRBD1 (6 bases). This CDR3 region has 13 residues. The germline V gene encodes CDR1 MNHEY and CDR2 SMNVEV (reference sequence). V was trimmed by 3 bases and J by 5 bases, leaving 7 bases between them. In DNA, the CDR3 is TGTGCCAGCAGTTTCAGGGGTACCGGGGAGCTGTTTTTT. Amino acids: CASSFRGTGELFF.

In nucleotides, the CDR3 is TGTGCCAGCAGTGGACCGGGGAAGGGAGGAAACACCATATATTTT. It encodes CASSGPGKGGNTIYF. The gene calls are TRBV2 and TRBJ1-3; D unclear. The ends were cut back, 4 bases at V and 4 bases at J, with 14 bases in the middle. The CDR3 consists of 15 residues. The germline V gene has CDR1 SNHLY and CDR2 FYNNEI.

The rearrangement links TRBV5-1 to TRBJ2-1; 9 bases fit TRBD2. CDR1 is SGHRS and CDR2 is YFSETQ in the germline V gene. The trim removed 0 bases at V and 9 bases at J, leaving 10 bases unmatched. The CDR3 loop spans 16 amino acids. The CDR3 sequence: CASSLEARGGTVEQFF. The DNA for the CDR3 is TGCGCCAGCAGCTTGGAGGCGCGGGGGGGAACGGTTGAGCAGTTCTTC.

The J gene is TRBJ2-2, the V gene TRBV6-2 or TRBV6-3; TRBD2 agrees at 7 bases. Looked up from germline, CDR1 is MNHEY and CDR2 is SVGEGT. V shed 5 bases, J shed 5 bases, and the junction held 8 bases outside the gene matches. This CDR3 comprises 15 residues. The CDR3 region is CASSVAGRETGELFF. In DNA form, the CDR3 reads TGTGCCAGCAGTGTAGCGGGTAGAGAGACCGGGGAGCTGTTTTTT.

The chain joins TRBV5-1 to TRBJ2-5, with 7 bases fitting TRBD1. CDR1 is SGHRS and CDR2 is YFSETQ in the germline V gene. The trim removed 4 bases at V and 3 bases at J, leaving 9 bases unmatched. There are 15 residues in the CDR3. The CDR3 DNA sequence: TGCGCCAGCAGCCCGACAGGGCATTCCAAAGAGACCCAGTACTTC. It is translated as CASSPTGHSKETQYF.

This chain uses TRBV3-1 (or the pseudogene TRBV3-2) with TRBJ2-2; 8 positions match TRBD2. Germline V lookup: CDR1 LGHDT, CDR2 YNNKEL (reference sequence). CDR3 length: 15 amino acids. After removal of 4 bases from V and 6 bases from J, the junction contained 7 bases not matched to a gene. CDR3 coding DNA: TGTGCCAGCAGCCTCCGGGGGGGCCGGGCCGGGGAGCTGTTTTTT. Its translation is CASSLRGGRAGELFF.

The table lists this clone with a count of one. This chain links TRBV2 with TRBJ1-1; D unresolved. Looked up from germline, CDR1 is SNHLY and CDR2 is FYNNEI. Trimming shortened V by 3 bases and J by 4 bases, and 9 bases separated the two germline ends. This CDR3 is built from 13 residues. The CDR3 sequence: CASSEYSLTEAFF. DNA for the CDR3: TGTGCCAGCAGTGAGTACAGCCTCACTGAAGCTTTCTTT.

V gene TRBV18 combines with J gene TRBJ2-3; no firm D call. The ends were cut back, 6 bases at V and 1 base at J, with 8 bases in the middle. This CDR3 spans 13 amino acids. The germline V gene has CDR1 KGHSH and CDR2 LQKENI. The CDR3 nucleotides read TGTGCCAGCTCCGATAGAGGCACAGATACGCAGTATTTT. Encoded protein: CASSDRGTDTQYF.

The chain uses TRBV19 and TRBJ1-1; D possibly corresponds to TRBD1 (6 bases). This CDR3 spans 13 amino acids. Germline V gene lookup returns CDR1 LNHDA and CDR2 SQIVND (reference sequence). The ends were cut back, 9 bases at V and 11 bases at J, with 22 bases in the middle. CDR3 sequence reads: CASTALGAGLAFF. DNA for the CDR3: TGTGCCAGCACAGCCTTGGGGGCAGGATTGGCTTTCTTT.

A word on this clone: The sample has other DNA sequences that encode this CDR3 too. V and J are TRBV15 and TRBJ1-1, with D tentatively TRBD1 (5 bases). The V gene lost 6 bases and the J gene lost 2 bases, with 10 bases spanning the gap. CDR3 size: 13 residues. Looked up from germline, CDR1 is LNHNV and CDR2 is YYDKDF (reference sequence). The CDR3 DNA is TGTGCCACCAGTCCCGACAGAAACACTGAAGCTTTCTTT. This encodes CATSPDRNTEAFF.

This chain joins TRBV20-1 and TRBJ2-7; 8 bases line up with TRBD2. The CDR3 is made up of 21 amino acids. Trimming took 3 bases from V and 0 from J; bases not matched to a gene: 25. CDR1 and CDR2 (germline): DFQATT, SNEGSKA (reference sequence). CDR3 protein: CSASKAKAGGLTTLNSYEQYF. In nucleotides, the CDR3 is TGCAGTGCTAGTAAAGCCAAGGCGGGGGGCCTCACGACTCTTAACTCCTACGAGCAGTACTTC.

Concerning this clone: Other DNA sequences in the same sample also yield this CDR3. This chain links TRBV5-5 with TRBJ1-4; unclear D gene. Germline CDR1 reads SGHKS; CDR2 reads YYEKEE (reference sequence). Trimming left V 1 base short and J 6 bases short, with 10 bases between. The CDR3 is 14 amino acids. The chain's CDR3 is CASSLRDRDEKLFF. The CDR3 DNA reads as TGTGCCAGCAGCTTGCGGGATAGGGATGAAAAACTGTTTTTT.

The chain is built from TRBV5-4 and TRBJ2-2, with TRBD1 matching 9 bases. Germline CDR1 reads SGHNT; CDR2 reads YYREEE (reference sequence). The CDR3 has 17 amino acids. V trimming: 4 bases; J trimming: 6 bases; junction bases outside the gene matches: 13. The CDR3 DNA reads as TGTGCCAGCAGCCGGGACAGGGAGGGAGGTATACCCGGGGAGCTGTTTTTT. Residues: CASSRDREGGIPGELFF. Filled out from reference TRBV5-4 and TRBJ2-2, the complete variable domain reads ETGVTQSPTHLIKTRGQQVTLRCSSQSGHNTVSWYQQALGQGPQFIFQYYREEENGRGNFPPRFSGLQFPNYSSELNVNALELDDSALYLCASSRDREGGIPGELFFGEGSRLTVL.

A few counts support this clone. The chain uses TRBV28 and TRBJ1-1; 9 positions match TRBD1. The CDR3 sequence is 16 residues long. In germline, CDR1 is MDHEN, CDR2 SYDVKM. J lost 2 bases, V lost 5 bases, and 9 bases had no gene match. CDR3 in amino acids: CASSKSRDRVNTEAFF. The DNA for the CDR3 is TGTGCCAGCAGTAAGTCCCGGGACAGGGTTAACACTGAAGCTTTCTTT.

J is TRBJ1-3 and V is TRBV5-6; D is perhaps TRBD1 (6 bases). V lost 5 bases to trimming and J lost 0 bases, with 9 bases between them. CDR1 is SGHDT, CDR2 YYEEEE, per germline. The CDR3 has 14 amino acids. CDR3 sequence (DNA): TGTGCCAGCAGGTTCAGGGGCTCTGGAAACACCATATATTTT. This encodes CASRFRGSGNTIYF.

CDR3 amino acids: CASSHFGTSEGEGQFF. As DNA, the CDR3 is TGTGCCAGCAGCCACTTCGGGACTAGCGAGGGTGAAGGGCAGTTCTTC. V and J are TRBV4-2 and TRBJ2-1; 10 bases match TRBD2. Germline V CDR1 and CDR2: LGHNA, YNFKEQ. Unmatched junction bases numbered 14, after V lost 3 bases and J lost 12 bases. CDR3 length: 16 amino acids.

The chain carries TRBV5-5 and TRBJ1-1; weak D call: TRBD1 (5 bases). Germline CDR1 SGHKS, CDR2 YYEKEE (reference sequence). V was cut by 4 bases and J by 5 bases, with 12 bases left in between. The CDR3 is 13 amino acids. CDR3 protein: CASSPRRGTEAFF. CDR3 nucleotides: TGTGCCAGCAGCCCGCGGAGGGGAACTGAAGCTTTCTTT.

The genes are TRBV27 and TRBJ1-1; TRBD1 might be the D (6 bases). Germline-derived CDR1 and CDR2 are MNHEY and SMNVEV (reference sequence). The CDR3 runs 16 residues. The V gene lost 3 bases and the J gene lost 1 base, with 15 bases spanning the gap. CDR3 sequence reads: CASSFMRGHRNTEAFF. The CDR3, as DNA: TGTGCCAGCAGTTTTATGAGGGGACACAGGAACACTGAAGCTTTCTTT.

This chain joins TRBV7-8 and TRBJ2-7; 7 bases are a match to TRBD2. The germline gives CDR1 SGHVS, CDR2 FQNEAQ. The V gene end was trimmed by 4 bases and the J gene end by 1 base; junction bases not matched to a gene: 7. The CDR3 spans 15 residues. CDR3 nucleotides: TGTGCCAGCAGCTCCGGGACTACTCCTTCCTACGAGCAGTACTTC. As protein: CASSSGTTPSYEQYF. The entire variable domain, with the rest obtained from reference TRBV7-8 and TRBJ2-7, is as follows: GAGVSQSPRYKVAKRGQDVALRCDPISGHVSLFWYQQALGQGPEFLTYFQNEAQLDKSGLPSDRFFAERPEGSVSTLKIQRTQQEDSAVYLCASSSGTTPSYEQYFGPGTRLTVT.

The gene calls are TRBV18 and TRBJ1-2; the D gene is possibly TRBD1 (5 bases). Trimming stripped 2 bases from V and 2 bases from J, with 9 bases between. The CDR3 contains 14 residues. Germline CDR1 and CDR2: KGHSH and LQKENI. CDR3 loop: CASSPGAENYGYTF. The CDR3 nucleotides read TGTGCCAGCTCACCAGGGGCTGAAAACTATGGCTACACCTTC.

J is TRBJ1-5 and V is TRBV6-1; TRBD1 is a possible D gene (6 bases). The CDR3 is made up of 16 amino acids. V lost 1 base and J 0 bases, leaving 10 bases between the germline ends. Germline V gene lookup returns CDR1 MNHNS and CDR2 SASEGT. CDR3 bases: TGTGCCAGCAGTGAAGGGCGGACAGCTAGCAATCAGCCCCAGCATTTT. Translated: CASSEGRTASNQPQHF.

The chain joins TRBV18 to TRBJ2-4; D may be TRBD1 (6 bases). Per the germline V gene, CDR1 is KGHSH and CDR2 is LQKENI. This CDR3 region has 16 residues. V was pared by 2 bases and J by 1 base, with 12 bases between. CDR3 coding DNA: TGTGCCAGCTCACCAAATACAGGGTCGGCCAAAAACATTCAGTACTTC. Its translation: CASSPNTGSAKNIQYF.

The genes are TRBV28 and TRBJ1-1; TRBD1 might be the D (5 bases). CDR3 length: 14 residues. The V end lost 5 bases, the J end lost 0 bases, and 10 bases lay between the germline ends. Germline values: CDR1 MDHEN, CDR2 SYDVKM. CDR3 amino acids: CASSPPGVNTEAFF. In DNA form, the CDR3 reads TGTGCCAGCAGTCCCCCGGGGGTGAACACTGAAGCTTTCTTT.